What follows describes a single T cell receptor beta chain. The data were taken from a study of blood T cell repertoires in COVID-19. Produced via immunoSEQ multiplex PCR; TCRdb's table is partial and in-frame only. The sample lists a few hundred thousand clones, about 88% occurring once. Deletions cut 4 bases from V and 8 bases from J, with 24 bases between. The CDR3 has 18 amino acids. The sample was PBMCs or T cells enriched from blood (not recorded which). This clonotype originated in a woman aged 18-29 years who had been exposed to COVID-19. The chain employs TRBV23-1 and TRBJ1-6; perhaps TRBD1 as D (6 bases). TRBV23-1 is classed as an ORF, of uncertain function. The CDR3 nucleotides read TGCGCCAGCAGTCCTCAATACAGGGAGGGCAGGTCGTATTCACCCCTCCACTTT. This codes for CASSPQYREGRSYSPLHF.